Sequencing of this T cell receptor beta chain was carried out in a study of blood T cell repertoires in COVID-19. Study as a whole: Collection of acute and convalescent COVID-19 samples took place in the United States, Italy and Spain.

This clone was found a few times. Germline CDR1 is MNHNY and CDR2 is SVGAGI (reference sequence). The CDR3 is 14 residues long. V was cut by 6 bases and J by 5 bases, with 16 bases left in between. The authors' processing: Reference gene primer amplification gave nucleated cell count estimates. The assay was immunoSEQ multiplex PCR, and TCRdb's table has in-frame clones only and misses some. That table gives V, J and clone size, and the DNA gave D and trimming. The table shows 400,000 to 550,000 clones, with more than 85% occurring only once. The chain combines TRBV6-6 with TRBJ1-1; D is undetermined. Sequenced: peripheral blood. This sequence was found in a woman in her 30s with acute or convalescent COVID-19. CDR3 bases: TGTGCCAGCAGGGAATCTTGGACGGGGACTGAAGCTTTCTTT. Its translation is CASRESWTGTEAFF.